These 32 T cell receptor beta chains were all obtained from the same sample, sequenced in a study of metastatic and nonmetastatic thyroid tumors. Thyroid surgery was preceded by no treatment in any patient. MiXCR was used by TCRdb to re-call the PCR reads. Counted here are approximately 25,000 clones, around an eighth occurring once; the ten biggest clones make up over 11%. Sequencing was carried out using blood. These receptors were collected from a female donor with papillary thyroid cancer or a benign thyroid nodule (not recorded which). Some clones in this sample may be carry-over from other donors' samples.

The V call is TRBV5-1, the J call TRBJ1-1; no definite D call. In germline, CDR1 is SGHRS, CDR2 YFSETQ. V was trimmed by 0 bases and J by 0 bases, leaving 6 bases between them. The CDR3 covers 14 residues. DNA of the CDR3: TGCGCCAGCAGCTTGGGAGCGATGAACACTGAAGCTTTCTTT. Its translation is CASSLGAMNTEAFF.

This clone was counted ten times or more. The sample has other DNA sequences that encode this CDR3 too. V is TRBV19 and J is TRBJ2-7, with TRBD2 matching over 10 bases. Germline CDR1 reads LNHDA; CDR2 reads SQIVND (reference sequence). Trimming at V came to 5 bases and at J to 2 bases, leaving 6 bases not matched to a gene. The CDR3 length is 15 residues. CDR3 amino acids: CASSPLLAGAYEQYF. In nucleotides, the CDR3 is TGTGCCAGTAGTCCCCTGCTAGCGGGAGCCTACGAGCAGTACTTC. The full variable domain, in which reference TRBV19 and TRBJ2-7 provide the parts outside the CDR3, is DGGITQSPKYLFRKEGQNVTLSCEQNLNHDAMYWYRQDPGQGLRLIYYSQIVNDFQKGDIAEGYSVSREKKESFPLTVTSAQKNPTAFYLCASSPLLAGAYEQYFGPGTRLTVT.

This clone was picked up many times. This rearrangement joins TRBV11-2 to TRBJ2-2, with 7 bases lining up with TRBD2. The V gene's germline CDR1 is SGHAT and CDR2 FQNNGV. The J segment lost 6 bases and the V segment lost 5 bases, leaving 9 bases of the junction unmatched. This CDR3 has 15 amino acids. CDR3 DNA sequence: TGTGCCAGCAGCATAACTTTTGGGGGGGCCGGGGAGCTGTTTTTT. Residues: CASSITFGGAGELFF.

V gene TRBV11-2 combines with J gene TRBJ1-1; D remains ambiguous. This CDR3 spans 14 amino acids. CDR1 is SGHAT and CDR2 is FQNNGV in the germline V gene. Between the trimmed V and J ends, which lost 5 bases and 6 bases, there was a span of 16 bases. CDR3 sequence reads: CASSHSGGGPEAFF. In nucleotides, the CDR3 is TGTGCCAGCAGCCACTCGGGAGGAGGACCTGAAGCTTTCTTT.

Of note for this clone: At one end, the junction sequence differs from germline, possibly due to a read error. The chain links TRBV6-1 to TRBJ2-7, with D perhaps matching TRBD2 (6 bases). CDR1 is MNHNS, CDR2 SASEGT, per germline. The CDR3 spans 15 residues. In DNA form, the CDR3 reads TGTGCCAGCAGTGAAGCGGAGGGCAGCCTCTACGAGCATTACTTC. Its translation: CASSEAEGSLYEHYF.

The table lists this clone with many counts. The J gene is TRBJ2-2, the V gene TRBV9; 10 bases fit TRBD1. The CDR3 has 15 amino acids. The J segment lost 7 bases and the V segment lost 0 bases, leaving 3 bases of the junction unmatched. Germline CDR1 SGDLS, CDR2 YYNGEE. CDR3 sequence (DNA): TGTGCCAGCAGCGTAGGGGGGACAGGGGTCGGGGAGCTGTTTTTT. This sequence encodes CASSVGGTGVGELFF.

The sample holds many counts of this clone. The chain links TRBV27 to TRBJ2-1, with 8 positions matching TRBD2. CDR1 and CDR2 from the germline V gene are MNHEY and SMNVEV (reference sequence). The trim removed 3 bases at V and 5 bases at J, leaving 15 bases unmatched. This CDR3 spans 18 amino acids. The CDR3 loop is CASSLTVKTGGRHNEQFF. The CDR3 DNA sequence: TGTGCCAGCAGTTTGACCGTCAAAACTGGCGGGAGGCACAATGAGCAGTTCTTC.

This clone was recorded at least ten times. V and J are TRBV6-1 and TRBJ1-2; 12 bases are shared with TRBD1. This CDR3 has 15 amino acids. The V and J ends lost 5 bases and 8 bases, in that order; junction bases with no gene match: 9. The V gene's germline CDR1 is MNHNS and CDR2 SASEGT. This chain's CDR3 is CASSTRDRGRGGYTF. CDR3 DNA: TGTGCCAGCAGTACTAGGGACAGGGGGCGTGGAGGCTACACCTTC.

This clone was counted ten times or more. CDR3 loop: CSASPGRTEAFF. CDR3 DNA: TGCAGTGCTAGCCCAGGGAGAACTGAAGCTTTCTTT. The chain links TRBV20-1 to TRBJ1-1; D perhaps matches TRBD1 (5 bases). Germline values: CDR1 DFQATT, CDR2 SNEGSKA (reference sequence). Trimming removed 3 bases from V and 5 bases from J, with 10 bases in between. The CDR3 sequence is 12 residues long.

This clone has ten or more counts. CDR3 sequence reads: CASSLEGSTDTQYF. CDR3 DNA sequence: TGTGCCAGCAGTCTTGAGGGGAGCACAGATACGCAGTATTTT. This chain uses TRBV7-9 with TRBJ2-3; either TRBD1 or TRBD2 may fit D (5 bases each). CDR3 size: 14 residues. The V end was cut by 6 bases, the J end by 0 bases, with 10 bases between. Per the germline V gene, CDR1 is SEHNR and CDR2 is FQNEAQ (reference sequence).

V gene TRBV6-4 combines with J gene TRBJ2-1; 7 positions agree with TRBD2. This CDR3 is 13 amino acids long. V shed 6 bases and J 1 base; nucleotides not matched to a gene: 0. CDR1 MRHNA and CDR2 SNTAGT come from the germline V gene. The CDR3 DNA reads as TGTGCCAGCAGCGGGGGGTCCTACAATGAGCAGTTCTTC. Translating gives CASSGGSYNEQFF.

The V and J genes are TRBV3-1 and TRBJ2-7, with 7 bases aligning to TRBD1. Germline lookup yields CDR1 LGHDT and CDR2 YNNKEL (reference sequence). V trimming: 4 bases; J trimming: 3 bases; junction bases outside the gene matches: 9. The CDR3 runs to 15 residues. The CDR3 here is CASSLKLTGIYEQYF. CDR3 DNA sequence: TGTGCCAGCAGCCTGAAACTGACAGGGATCTACGAGCAGTACTTC.

This clone came up many times. The rearrangement links TRBV3-1 to TRBJ2-1; the D gene is possibly TRBD1 (6 bases). Germline V gene sequence: CDR1 LGHDT, CDR2 YNNKEL (reference sequence). The CDR3 contains 15 residues. V was trimmed by 3 bases and J by 7 bases, leaving 16 bases between them. In DNA, the CDR3 is TGTGCCAGCAGCCAGGGACACCGGGGCGTGAATGAGCAGTTCTTC. Residues: CASSQGHRGVNEQFF.

The chain carries TRBV12-3 or TRBV12-4 and TRBJ2-2, with 7 bases matching TRBD1. V trimming: 6 bases; J trimming: 10 bases; junction bases outside the gene matches: 11. The CDR3 is 14 residues long. CDR3 sequence reads: CASRGQVGTVELFF. For the CDR3, the DNA is TGTGCCAGCAGAGGACAGGTGGGTACGGTGGAGCTGTTTTTT.

This clone is medium-sized by share. The V gene is TRBV6-1, the J gene TRBJ1-1, with 7 bases aligning to TRBD1. J gave up 3 bases and V 3 bases, and 10 bases lay outside the gene matches. The CDR3 sequence is 16 residues long. CDR1 MNHNS and CDR2 SASEGT come from the germline V gene. CDR3 in DNA: TGTGCCAGCAGTGACCTACAGGGGTGGAGGGACACTGAAGCTTTCTTT. The encoded protein is CASSDLQGWRDTEAFF.

Here the CDR3 DNA reads TGTGCCAGCAGTGATAGGGGACGCCGCGCGGAGGGCTACACCTTC. This sequence encodes CASSDRGRRAEGYTF. The chain links TRBV6-1 to TRBJ1-2; D possibly corresponds to TRBD1 (5 bases). V was trimmed by 3 bases and J by 8 bases, leaving 19 bases between them. The germline V gene encodes CDR1 MNHNS and CDR2 SASEGT. The CDR3 contains 15 residues.

This clone was recorded at least ten times. The chain joins TRBV5-1 to TRBJ2-1, with TRBD2 matching 11 bases. The V gene's germline CDR1 is SGHRS and CDR2 YFSETQ. This CDR3 is 16 amino acids long. V was pared by 1 base and J by 4 bases, with 4 bases of the junction left unmatched. CDR3 nucleotide sequence: TGCGCCAGCAGCTTGCCCACTAGCGGGGGATACAATGAGCAGTTCTTC. Protein sequence: CASSLPTSGGYNEQFF.

This clone was counted many times. The V call is TRBV9, the J call TRBJ2-7; D might be TRBD1 (6 bases). Per germline, CDR1 SGDLS and CDR2 YYNGEE. Trimming shortened V by 0 bases and J by 3 bases, and 13 bases separated the two germline ends. The CDR3 totals 15 residues. CDR3 in DNA: TGTGCCAGCAGCGTAGGAGGGGGAGCAAACTACGAGCAGTACTTC. The encoded protein is CASSVGGGANYEQYF.

This clone was seen ten or more times. The chain links TRBV24-1 to TRBJ2-3; TRBD1 might be the D (6 bases). CDR1 is KGHDR and CDR2 is SFDVKD in the germline V gene. V was pared by 4 bases and J by 2 bases, with 18 bases between. The CDR3 length is 17 residues. The CDR3 DNA sequence: TGTGCCACCAGTGAAACAGGGTCCGGTCGCCCCACAGATACGCAGTATTTT. Residues: CATSETGSGRPTDTQYF.

This clone showed up many times. The chain has TRBV20-1 and TRBJ1-3, with no clear D. In germline, CDR1 is DFQATT, CDR2 SNEGSKA (reference sequence). Trimming removed 6 bases from V and 0 bases from J, with 9 bases in between. The CDR3 consists of 13 residues. The CDR3 is CSAQMGSGNTIYF. CDR3 DNA sequence: TGCAGTGCCCAGATGGGCTCTGGAAACACCATATATTTT.

By frequency in the sample, this clone is medium-sized. CDR3 loop: CASSSPWRDSYEQYF. The CDR3 nucleotides are TGTGCCAGCAGCAGCCCTTGGAGGGACTCCTACGAGCAGTACTTC. The rearrangement joins TRBV28 to TRBJ2-7, with a weak D call TRBD2 (6 bases). V was shortened by 6 bases and J by 0 bases, with 15 bases between the two germline ends. The CDR3 extends over 15 amino acids. Germline loops: CDR1 MDHEN, CDR2 SYDVKM.

This clone was observed many times. The rearrangement joins TRBV28 to TRBJ2-1; 8 nucleotides line up with TRBD1. Germline V gene data show CDR1 as MDHEN and CDR2 as SYDVKM. The CDR3 consists of 18 residues. V trimming: 1 base; J trimming: 5 bases; junction bases outside the gene matches: 13. This chain's CDR3 is CASSLSRLGTGSHNEQFF. CDR3 in DNA: TGTGCCAGCAGTTTATCCCGACTAGGGACAGGTTCTCACAATGAGCAGTTCTTC.

This clone has ten or more counts. This chain joins TRBV6-1 and TRBJ2-1; the match to TRBD2 covers 9 bases. The CDR3 covers 14 residues. CDR1 and CDR2 from the germline V gene are MNHNS and SASEGT. J gave up 4 bases and V 5 bases, and 3 bases lay outside the gene matches. The DNA for the CDR3 is TGTGCCAGCAGTTTTAGCGGGGGATACAATGAGCAGTTCTTC. Its translation: CASSFSGGYNEQFF.

This clone has a count of ten or more. The chain links TRBV6-1 to TRBJ2-3; no reliable D call. Germline CDR1 is MNHNS and CDR2 is SASEGT. This CDR3 has 14 residues. V was clipped by 4 bases and J by 1 base, with 9 bases between them. The DNA for the CDR3 is TGTGCCAGCAGTGCGGGTGTGGGCACAGATACGCAGTATTTT. This translates into CASSAGVGTDTQYF.

The CDR3 here is CSARLQGSLNYGYTF. The CDR3 region has the DNA TGCAGTGCTAGACTTCAGGGCTCTCTTAACTATGGCTACACCTTC. The chain employs TRBV20-1 and TRBJ1-2, with D maybe TRBD1 (5 bases). Germline V gene lookup returns CDR1 DFQATT and CDR2 SNEGSKA (reference sequence). Trimming stripped 2 bases from V and 1 base from J, with 14 bases between. The CDR3 sequence is 15 residues long.

In its sample, this clone was seen many times. The chain links TRBV5-1 to TRBJ2-1; D tentatively fits TRBD1 or TRBD2 (5 bases each). V was trimmed by 0 bases and J by 0 bases, leaving 10 bases between them. This CDR3 is built from 16 residues. Germline V gene sequence: CDR1 SGHRS, CDR2 YFSETQ. In DNA form, the CDR3 reads TGCGCCAGCAGCTTGGTGGGGACGCACTCCTACAATGAGCAGTTCTTC. Translating it yields CASSLVGTHSYNEQFF.

This clone was observed at least ten times. The J gene is TRBJ2-5, the V gene TRBV5-1, with 9 bases identical to TRBD2. CDR1 is SGHRS, CDR2 YFSETQ, per germline. This CDR3 has 17 amino acids. Germline trimming cut 6 bases from V and 4 bases from J; bases unmatched to any gene: 16. The CDR3 loop is CASTLQAGGVAGETQYF. Here the CDR3 DNA reads TGCGCCAGCACCCTTCAGGCGGGAGGGGTGGCGGGAGAGACCCAGTACTTC. The complete variable domain, with remaining parts taken from reference TRBV5-1 and TRBJ2-5, reads KAGVTQTPRYLIKTRGQQVTLSCSPISGHRSVSWYQQTPGQGLQFLFEYFSETQRNKGNFPGRFSGRQFSNSRSEMNVSTLELGDSALYLCASTLQAGGVAGETQYFGPGTRLLVL.

This clone occurred many times. The genes are TRBV9 and TRBJ2-5; 9 nucleotides match TRBD1. Germline loops: CDR1 SGDLS, CDR2 YYNGEE. The CDR3 is 15 amino acids. The junction had 5 bases not matched to a gene; V was cut back by 1 base and J by 4 bases. The CDR3 bases are TGTGCCAGCAGCGTATTCGACAGGGGGGGAGAGACCCAGTACTTC. Translation gives CASSVFDRGGETQYF. Using reference TRBV9 and TRBJ2-5 for the parts outside the CDR3, the full variable domain is DSGVTQTPKHLITATGQRVTLRCSPRSGDLSVYWYQQSLDQGLQFLIQYYNGEERAKGNILERFSAQQFPDLHSELNLSSLELGDSALYFCASSVFDRGGETQYFGPGTRLLVL.

This clone was detected ten times or more. The V gene is TRBV9, the J gene TRBJ1-6; D is ambiguous. Germline V gives CDR1 SGDLS, CDR2 YYNGEE. This CDR3 has 14 residues. V was shortened by 5 bases and J by 5 bases, with 11 bases between the two germline ends. CDR3 region: CASRTGDDNSPLHF. CDR3 in DNA: TGTGCCAGCAGGACGGGAGATGATAATTCACCCCTCCACTTT.

This clone was seen ten or more times. The germline gene is not matched at one end of the junction; a read error may be the cause. The genes are TRBV3-1 and TRBJ1-2; 7 bases fit TRBD1. CDR1 and CDR2 (germline): LGHDT, YNNKEL (reference sequence). CDR3 length: 14 amino acids. The CDR3 region is CASNQGQRRNGYAF. The CDR3 DNA sequence: TGTGCCAGCAACCAGGGACAGCGGCGGAATGGCTACGCCTTC.

This clone is termed medium-sized. This chain uses TRBV30 with TRBJ2-3; maybe TRBD2 (6 bases). Trimming took off 4 bases at V and 2 bases at J, with 10 bases between the two ends. Germline CDR1 reads GTSNPN; CDR2 reads SVGIG (reference sequence). The CDR3 has 13 amino acids. CDR3 in amino acids: CAWNRRDTDTQYF. The CDR3 DNA reads TGTGCCTGGAACAGGCGGGACACAGATACGCAGTATTTT. Drawing the rest from reference TRBV30 and TRBJ2-3, the complete variable domain is SQTIHQWPATLVQPVGSPLSLECTVEGTSNPNLYWYRQAAGRGLQLLFYSVGIGQISSEVPQNLSASRPQDRQFILSSKKLLLSDSGFYLCAWNRRDTDTQYFGPGTRLTVL.

The table lists this clone with many counts. This chain links TRBV2 with TRBJ2-1, with D tentatively TRBD1 (5 bases). Trimming cost V 4 bases and J 2 bases, with 12 bases left between them. Germline CDR1 reads SNHLY; CDR2 reads FYNNEI. The CDR3 is 15 residues long. This chain's CDR3 is CASSAQGGTYNEQFF. The CDR3 nucleotides read TGTGCCAGCAGTGCCCAGGGCGGAACCTACAATGAGCAGTTCTTC.